This is a list of T cell receptor beta chains from one sample in a study of blood T cells in healthy people across ages. TCRdb reanalysed the 5' RACE reads using MiXCR and keeps one entry per CDR3 protein. The data contain about a million distinct CDR3 sequences, about two fifths of them seen just once; the ten biggest clones take up about an eighth. The sample consisted of blood. The receptors originated from a man between 18 and 29 years old in good health. The CDR3 runs from the conserved cysteine through the conserved F or W. The D gene is left open where the match is weak. The size entry is marked missing in some rows and otherwise reads once, few, many or a size class.

>TRBJ1-1|NA|TRBV6-5|NA
TGTGCCAGCAGGCCCGGGGGGACCCTCGGCACTGAAGCTTTCTTT
CASRPGGTLGTEAFF
>TRBJ2-5|few|TRBV5-1|TRBD1
TGCGCCAGCAGCACCGGGACAGTCGAAGAGACCCAGTACTTC
CASSTGTVEETQYF
>TRBJ2-1|NA|TRBV11-2|NA
TGTGCCAGCAGCTCCTCCCTACTCGCCGCTGAGCAGTTCTTC
CASSSSLLAAEQFF
>TRBJ2-7|NA|TRBV29-1|TRBD1
TGCAGCGTTTGGACAGGGGGAGTGAACGAGCAGTACTTC
CSVWTGGVNEQYF
>TRBJ2-5|NA|TRBV7-9|NA
TGTGCCAGCAGCCCCCTGCGGCTCGGGTACAATGAGCAGTACTTC
CASSPLRLGYNEQYF
>TRBJ1-5|few|TRBV12-3/TRBV12-4|TRBD1
TGTGCCAGCAGTTTAGTCAGGACAGGGGTACTCCAGCCCCAGCATTTT
CASSLVRTGVLQPQHF
>TRBJ2-5|NA|TRBV5-1|NA
TGCGCCAGCAGCTTGCAATCTCCGGGGGTAAGGCAAGAGACCCAGTACTTC
CASSLQSPGVRQETQYF
>TRBJ1-2|NA|TRBV25-1|NA
TGTGCCAGCAGGCTCAGGGAGGAATATGGCTACACCTTC
CASRLREEYGYTF
>TRBJ2-7|few|TRBV20-1|NA
TGCAGTGCTGGCACCCAAAGGGGGAGTAGCGCCTACGAGCAGTACTTC
CSAGTQRGSSAYEQYF
>TRBJ2-3|few|TRBV7-2|NA
TGTGCCAGCAGTCTCAACTCCGGGACTACGCAGTATTTT
CASSLNSGTTQYF
>TRBJ2-1|NA|TRBV6-2/TRBV6-3|NA
TGTGCCAGCAGCACCGGGACTCGACTTTACAATGAGCAGTTCTTC
CASSTGTRLYNEQFF
>TRBJ1-5|NA|TRBV2|TRBD1
TGTGCCAGCAGACAGGGGACGAGCAATCAGCCCCAGCATTTT
CASRQGTSNQPQHF
>TRBJ2-1|NA|TRBV20-1|NA
TGCAGTGGGGCAGGGTACTACAATGAGCAGTTCTTC
CSGAGYYNEQFF
>TRBJ2-7|NA|TRBV12-3/TRBV12-4|NA
TGTGCCAGCAGAAACAGGGTAGGCGAGCAGTACTTC
CASRNRVGEQYF
>TRBJ2-1|NA|TRBV9|TRBD2
TGTGCCAGCAGCGTGGGGGGGGACCCGATCTACAATGAGCAGTTCTTC
CASSVGGDPIYNEQFF